This entry is about one T cell receptor beta chain. This entry comes from a study of T cells in Graves' hyperthyroidism and ophthalmopathy. Study as a whole: Staff took peripheral blood when the initial diagnosis was made, before any treatment began.

Per the germline V gene, CDR1 is LGHDT and CDR2 is YNNKEL (reference sequence). This CDR3 contains 12 residues. V was clipped by 2 bases and J by 3 bases, with 2 bases between them. The investigators amplified TCR beta CDR3 regions from RNA transcripts. HTBI primers drove first-round RT-PCR of the TCR CDR3. TCRdb called the multiplex PCR reads again in MiXCR, with one record for every CDR3 protein. The profile shows over 250,000 distinct CDR3 sequences, 25% of them singletons. The origin of this receptor is a man in his forties with Graves' hyperthyroidism that later progressed to Graves' ophthalmopathy. The V and J genes are TRBV3-1 and TRBJ1-3; D remains ambiguous. The specimen was blood. The CDR3 sequence is CASSQLGNTIYF. The CDR3 region has the DNA TGTGCCAGCAGCCAACTTGGAAACACCATATATTTT.